A single sample gave rise to the 21 T cell receptor beta chains below, sequenced in a study of CD8 T cells in ankylosing spondylitis. TCRdb fed the 5' RACE reads into MiXCR, producing one record per CDR3 protein. The sample lists 120,000 to 150,000 distinct CDR3 sequences; roughly 8.8% were seen once. The sample consisted of synovial fluid, either unsorted or a sorted T cell fraction (not recorded which). Every receptor here comes from a male donor with ankylosing spondylitis.

In its sample, this clonotype was seen a few times. V gene TRBV20-1 combines with J gene TRBJ2-3, with D tentatively TRBD1 (6 bases). Germline V CDR1 and CDR2: DFQATT, SNEGSKA (reference sequence). The CDR3 contains 13 residues. Trimming shortened V by 5 bases and J by 5 bases, and 14 bases separated the two germline ends. CDR3 region: CSAGDTLGDTQYF. The CDR3 region has the DNA TGCAGTGCTGGGGACACCCTTGGAGATACGCAGTATTTT.

In this sample, this clonotype turned up many times. J is TRBJ1-1 and V is TRBV10-1; the D gene is possibly TRBD1 (6 bases). The CDR3 covers 15 residues. Trimming took 3 bases from V and 4 from J, leaving 15 bases between them. Germline-derived CDR1 and CDR2 are WNHNN and SYGVQD (reference sequence). For the CDR3, the DNA is TGCGCCAGCAGTGACCCCAAGGGGGGCCGCACTGAAGCTTTCTTT. As protein: CASSDPKGGRTEAFF.

This clonotype was observed at least ten times. The chain employs TRBV5-1 and TRBJ1-4; TRBD1 matches at 9 bases. V lost 2 bases and J lost 5; bases outside the gene matches: 4. Per germline, CDR1 SGHRS and CDR2 YFSETQ. The CDR3 totals 15 residues. The CDR3 coding sequence is TGCGCCAGCAGCTTCCAGACAGGGGGGAATGAAAAACTGTTTTTT. Translating gives CASSFQTGGNEKLFF.

The V call is TRBV20-1, the J call TRBJ1-1, with 8 bases identical to TRBD1. Germline trimming cut 3 bases from V and 5 bases from J; bases unmatched to any gene: 11. Per germline, CDR1 DFQATT and CDR2 SNEGSKA (reference sequence). The CDR3 sequence is 15 residues long. The CDR3 reads CSARYAGGGMTEAFF. Here the CDR3 DNA reads TGCAGTGCTAGGTATGCAGGGGGCGGGATGACTGAAGCTTTCTTT.

This clonotype was recorded at least ten times. The chain is built from TRBV6-5 and TRBJ2-7; 9 positions agree with TRBD1. The CDR3 consists of 14 residues. In germline, CDR1 is MNHEY, CDR2 SVGAGI. After removal of 0 bases from V and 4 bases from J, the junction contained 1 base not matched to a gene. This chain's CDR3 is CASSYSDRGYEQYF. CDR3 bases: TGTGCCAGCAGTTACTCGGACAGGGGTTACGAGCAGTACTTC.

V usage is TRBV18 and J usage is TRBJ1-1; the D is unclear. Between the trimmed V and J ends, which lost 4 bases and 1 base, there was a span of 7 bases. The CDR3 extends over 13 amino acids. The germline CDR1 and CDR2 sequences are KGHSH and LQKENI. DNA for the CDR3: TGTGCCAGCTCACAGGACCAGAACACTGAAGCTTTCTTT. This gives the protein CASSQDQNTEAFF.

This clonotype was seen many times. The gene calls are TRBV4-2 and TRBJ2-1; TRBD2 matches 8 bases. Trimming removed 4 bases from V and 4 bases from J; junction bases left unmatched: 12. The CDR3 spans 17 residues. The germline V gene encodes CDR1 LGHNA and CDR2 YNFKEQ. The DNA of the CDR3 is TGTGCCAGCAGCCTATCCCCCAGCGGGGGTGCATACAATGAGCAGTTCTTC. This codes for CASSLSPSGGAYNEQFF.

This clonotype was detected ten times or more. V gene TRBV4-2 combines with J gene TRBJ1-2; the D is unclear. There are 11 residues in the CDR3. Germline-derived CDR1 and CDR2 are LGHNA and YNFKEQ. V was trimmed by 2 bases and J by 2 bases, leaving 0 bases between them. In DNA form, the CDR3 reads TGTGCCAGCAGCCAAAACTATGGCTACACCTTC. Its protein is CASSQNYGYTF.

This clonotype has only a few counts. The gene calls are TRBV6-1 and TRBJ2-7, with D possibly called TRBD1 or TRBD2 (5 bases each). The CDR3 consists of 14 residues. V gave up 3 bases and J gave up 4 bases, with 13 bases separating them. CDR1 MNHNS and CDR2 SASEGT come from the germline V gene. The CDR3 region is CASSEGVVGYEQYF. The CDR3 DNA sequence: TGTGCCAGCAGTGAGGGGGTGGTTGGATACGAGCAGTACTTC.

This clonotype was counted a few times. The chain links TRBV10-3 to TRBJ1-1; TRBD1 matches 9 bases. CDR1 is ENHRY and CDR2 is SYGVKD in the germline V gene. After removal of 6 bases from V and 4 bases from J, the junction contained 6 bases not matched to a gene. The CDR3 length is 14 residues. CDR3 DNA sequence: TGTGCCATCAGAGGGACAGGGTTAAGCACTGAAGCTTTCTTT. The encoded protein is CAIRGTGLSTEAFF.

Many counts were recorded for this clonotype. The rearrangement joins TRBV6-1 to TRBJ2-3, with 10 bases fitting TRBD2. Germline V lookup: CDR1 MNHNS, CDR2 SASEGT. The V gene end was trimmed by 10 bases and the J gene end by 2 bases; junction bases not matched to a gene: 6. CDR3 size: 14 residues. CDR3 nucleotide sequence: TGTGCCATTAAGCGGGGGGGAAACACAGATACGCAGTATTTT. It yields the protein CAIKRGGNTDTQYF.

The chain employs TRBV18 and TRBJ1-1; D is undetermined. CDR1 is KGHSH and CDR2 is LQKENI in the germline V gene. The CDR3 consists of 16 residues. The V end was cut by 5 bases, the J end by 1 base, with 17 bases between. CDR3 in amino acids: CASSVIRVPSNTEAFF. DNA of the CDR3: TGTGCCAGCTCAGTTATCCGGGTGCCTTCGAACACTGAAGCTTTCTTT.

In its sample, this clonotype was seen many times. The chain carries TRBV30 and TRBJ1-1, with 11 bases identical to TRBD1. This CDR3 comprises 16 residues. The germline gives CDR1 GTSNPN, CDR2 SVGIG (reference sequence). Unmatched junction bases numbered 10, after V lost 2 bases and J lost 5 bases. CDR3 nucleotides: TGTGCCTGGAGTAAGAGATTTGGGACAGGGGGGACTGAAGCTTTCTTT. Its translation: CAWSKRFGTGGTEAFF.

The sample holds many counts of this clonotype. The CDR3: CASLTGKQETQYF. In DNA, the CDR3 is TGTGCCAGCCTGACAGGGAAACAAGAGACCCAGTACTTC. The rearrangement links TRBV28 to TRBJ2-5; 7 bases fit TRBD1. Germline V CDR1 and CDR2: MDHEN, SYDVKM. The CDR3 sequence is 13 residues long. Unmatched junction bases numbered 5, after V lost 8 bases and J lost 2 bases.

This clonotype was counted between two and nine times. This chain connects TRBV7-9 to TRBJ1-2, with D possibly TRBD1 on 5 matching bases. V lost 4 bases and J lost 11, with 17 bases in between. Per the germline V gene, CDR1 is SEHNR and CDR2 is FQNEAQ (reference sequence). The CDR3 loop spans 13 amino acids. CDR3 amino acids: CASSSTAPWGYTF. The DNA for the CDR3 is TGTGCCAGCAGCTCGACAGCCCCCTGGGGTTACACCTTC.

By share, this clonotype counts as medium-sized. The chain recombines TRBV20-1 with TRBJ1-2, with TRBD1 identical over 7 bases. In germline, CDR1 is DFQATT, CDR2 SNEGSKA (reference sequence). The CDR3 is 13 residues long. CDR3 sequence: CRARDSSNYGYTF. Written as DNA, the CDR3 is TGCAGGGCCCGGGACAGTTCTAACTATGGCTACACCTTC.

The chain links TRBV7-3 to TRBJ1-6; TRBD1 aligns across 7 bases. The V and J ends lost 0 bases and 7 bases, in that order; junction bases with no gene match: 3. This CDR3 comprises 15 residues. Germline V gives CDR1 SGHTA, CDR2 FQGTGA. For the CDR3, the DNA is TGTGCCAGCAGCTTAACCGGGACAGAAAATTCACCCCTCCACTTT. It codes for CASSLTGTENSPLHF. Full variable domain (missing parts from reference TRBV7-3 and TRBJ1-6): GAGVSQTPSNKVTEKGKYVELRCDPISGHTALYWYRQSLGQGPEFLIYFQGTGAADDSGLPNDRFFAVRPEGSVSTLKIQRTERGDSAVYLCASSLTGTENSPLHFGNGTRLTVT.

There are a few counts of this clonotype. The rearrangement links TRBV5-4 to TRBJ1-1; the D gene is possibly TRBD1 (5 bases). The CDR3 totals 14 residues. V lost 1 base and J lost 6, with 13 bases in between. CDR1 is SGHNT and CDR2 is YYREEE in the germline V gene (reference sequence). Here the CDR3 DNA reads TGTGCCAGCAGCTTGTGGCAGGGATGGGCTGAAGCTTTCTTT. Residues: CASSLWQGWAEAFF.

The chain links TRBV3-1 to TRBJ1-2, with D tentatively TRBD1 (6 bases). Germline CDR1 is LGHDT and CDR2 is YNNKEL (reference sequence). V gave up 4 bases and J gave up 4 bases, with 25 bases separating them. CDR3 length equals 18 residues. The CDR3 DNA follows: TGTGCCAGCAGCCCGATAAGTCGACCCGGACAGATCGGCTATGGCTACACCTTC. Translating it yields CASSPISRPGQIGYGYTF.

This clonotype showed up many times. The gene calls are TRBV15 and TRBJ2-1; TRBD1 or TRBD2 may be the D gene (5 bases each). V lost 5 bases to trimming and J lost 9 bases, with 17 bases between them. The CDR3 contains 14 residues. In germline, CDR1 is LNHNV, CDR2 YYDKDF (reference sequence). For the CDR3, the DNA is TGTGCCACCAGCCGAGGGGCGGATTCAACTGAGCAGTTCTTC. It translates to CATSRGADSTEQFF. The entire variable domain, with the rest obtained from reference TRBV15 and TRBJ2-1, is as follows: DAMVIQNPRYQVTQFGKPVTLSCSQTLNHNVMYWYQQKSSQAPKLLFHYYDKDFNNEADTPDNFQSRRPNTSFCFLDIRSPGLGDTAMYLCATSRGADSTEQFFGPGTRLTVL.

In its sample, this clonotype was seen a few times. The chain joins TRBV6-1 to TRBJ2-2; TRBD1 might be the D (6 bases). V dropped 7 bases and J dropped 8 bases, with 14 bases sitting between them. Germline loops: CDR1 MNHNS, CDR2 SASEGT. The CDR3 loop spans 13 amino acids. The CDR3 DNA reads TGTGCCAGCACCGCCATGAGGGGGGGGGAGCTGTTTTTT. This encodes CASTAMRGGELFF.